This T cell receptor (beta chain) was sequenced in a study of cytomegalovirus exposure and HLA in healthy donors. Vbeta (60) and Jbeta (13) primers were used in the PCR. Profiling relied on immunoSEQ multiplex PCR, and the TCRdb table lists in-frame clones only, not all of them. The sample has over 75,000 clones; roughly 80% are singletons. Study results and caveats: TCR association rates varied by HLA locus in a later analysis, with DRB1 highest and HLA-C lowest.

Trimming removed 7 bases from V and 5 bases from J, with 11 bases in between. The CDR3 is 12 amino acids. The V gene's germline CDR1 is SGHTA and CDR2 FQGNSA. Details on this clone: What it recognizes is unknown.

The sequence came from a man aged 40-49 years in good health and CMV-seropositive. The chain links TRBV7-2 to TRBJ1-1; D ambiguous. The sample comprised PBMCs. CDR3: CASMTGGTEAFF. The CDR3 DNA reads TGTGCCAGCATGACGGGAGGAACTGAAGCTTTCTTT. Filled out from reference TRBV7-2 and TRBJ1-1, the complete variable domain reads GAGVSQSPSNKVTEKGKDVELRCDPISGHTALYWYRQSLGQGLEFLIYFQGNSAPDKSGLPSDRFSAERTGGSVSTLTIQRTQQEDSAVYLCASMTGGTEAFFGQGTRLTVV.